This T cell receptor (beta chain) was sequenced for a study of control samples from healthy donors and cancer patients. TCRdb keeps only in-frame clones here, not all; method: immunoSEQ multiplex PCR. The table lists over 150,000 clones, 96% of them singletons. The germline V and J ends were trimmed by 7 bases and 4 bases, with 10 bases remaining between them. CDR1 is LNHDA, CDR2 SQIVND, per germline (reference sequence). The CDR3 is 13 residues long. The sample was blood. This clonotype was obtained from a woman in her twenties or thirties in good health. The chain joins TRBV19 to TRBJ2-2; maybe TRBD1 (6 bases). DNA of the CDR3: TGTGCCAGTAAGATACAGGGCACCGGGGAGCTGTTTTTT. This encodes CASKIQGTGELFF.